These 9 T cell receptor beta chains share one sample of origin, sequenced in a study of shared clonotypes between healthy human individuals (dated by TCRdb to the early 2020s). The method was the immunoSEQ multiplex PCR assay. The table was pulled from immuneACCESS by TCRdb, which kept in-frame rearrangements only. Such tables lose some clones; where checked, under half of the loss comes from unresolved V genes, and the rest has no known cause. This sample comprises about 2.4 million clones, approximately 93% of them detected only once. The biggest ten clones account for more than 0.35% of the sample. Sequenced: naive CD4+ T cells from PBMCs. What this sample's cell subset or site label stands for: CD45RA+ positively selected. Receptors originate from a man aged 18 to 30 in good health. Some clones in this sample may be carry-over from other donors' samples.

The chain uses TRBV11-2 and TRBJ2-2; the match to TRBD2 covers 12 bases. V dropped 6 bases and J dropped 0; count of bases not matched to a gene: 5. The CDR3 extends over 17 amino acids. CDR1 is SGHAT and CDR2 is FQNNGV in the germline V gene. CDR3: CASRGLAGLANTGELFF. The CDR3 DNA is TGTGCCAGCAGAGGACTAGCGGGACTAGCGAACACCGGGGAGCTGTTTTTT.

V gene TRBV11-2 combines with J gene TRBJ1-2, with 8 bases aligning to TRBD1. Germline V CDR1 and CDR2: SGHAT, FQNNGV. With 0 bases clipped from V and 7 bases from J, the junction kept 7 bases outside the gene matches. There are 15 residues in the CDR3. The DNA for the CDR3 is TGTGCCAGCAGCTTAGAACAGGGGGTCCCTCTTGGCTACACCTTC. Translation gives CASSLEQGVPLGYTF.

The chain has TRBV28 and TRBJ2-7; D not certain. The CDR3 extends over 12 amino acids. V lost 7 bases, J lost 4 bases, and 11 bases lay in between. Per germline, CDR1 MDHEN and CDR2 SYDVKM. CDR3 coding DNA: TGTGCCAGCAATTCCCGTTTGTACGAGCAGTACTTC. It yields the protein CASNSRLYEQYF.

This chain links TRBV27 with TRBJ2-7, with D possibly TRBD2 on 6 matching bases. From germline, CDR1 is MNHEY and CDR2 SMNVEV (reference sequence). V was pared by 4 bases and J by 0 bases, with 16 bases between. The CDR3 runs 16 residues. The chain's CDR3 is CASSSSRDSHSYEQYF. The DNA of the CDR3 is TGTGCCAGCAGTTCCTCCCGGGACTCCCACTCCTACGAGCAGTACTTC.

This clone has just one count. The chain has TRBV21-1 and TRBJ2-4; TRBD2 reflects the table's D call only, with no check against the DNA. TRBV21-1 is a listed pseudogene. This CDR3 region has 13 residues. As DNA, the CDR3 is TGTGCCAGCAGCAGACTAGCCAAAAACATTCAGTACTTC. This codes for CASSRLAKNIQYF.

The chain employs TRBV5-8 and TRBJ2-1, with 7 bases matching TRBD2. The CDR3 runs 14 residues. CDR1 is SGHTS and CDR2 is YDEGEE in the germline V gene. The ends lost 4 bases at V and 1 base at J; junction bases unmatched: 2. The CDR3 region has the DNA TGTGCCAGCAGCCCCGGGGGGTCCTACAATGAGCAGTTCTTC. Its translation: CASSPGGSYNEQFF.

The table lists this clone with a count of one. J is TRBJ2-5 and V is TRBV5-4; D remains unclear. The CDR3 has 13 amino acids. The V and J ends lost 2 bases and 5 bases respectively, with 10 bases between them. Germline V gives CDR1 SGHNT, CDR2 YYREEE (reference sequence). CDR3 coding DNA: TGTGCCAGCAGCTTTTGGGGATCGGAGACCCAGTACTTC. Protein: CASSFWGSETQYF.

This clone came up once. This specimen includes other DNA sequences encoding the same CDR3. The chain is built from TRBV7-9 and TRBJ2-2; 7 nucleotides agree with TRBD2. Trimming removed 2 bases from V and 2 bases from J; junction bases left unmatched: 2. Germline V CDR1 and CDR2: SEHNR, FQNEAQ (reference sequence). CDR3 length: 15 amino acids. The CDR3 nucleotides read TGTGCCAGCAGCTTAAGCGGGACCAACACCGGGGAGCTGTTTTTT. Amino acids: CASSLSGTNTGELFF.

The count of this clone is one. In DNA, the CDR3 is TGTGCCAGCAGTGGGCCGGTAGGGCAGCCCCAGCATTTT. Its translation is CASSGPVGQPQHF. The J gene is TRBJ1-5, the V gene TRBV27, with no clear D. CDR1 is MNHEY, CDR2 SMNVEV, per germline (reference sequence). The CDR3 is made up of 13 amino acids. The V end was cut by 5 bases, the J end by 7 bases, with 12 bases between.